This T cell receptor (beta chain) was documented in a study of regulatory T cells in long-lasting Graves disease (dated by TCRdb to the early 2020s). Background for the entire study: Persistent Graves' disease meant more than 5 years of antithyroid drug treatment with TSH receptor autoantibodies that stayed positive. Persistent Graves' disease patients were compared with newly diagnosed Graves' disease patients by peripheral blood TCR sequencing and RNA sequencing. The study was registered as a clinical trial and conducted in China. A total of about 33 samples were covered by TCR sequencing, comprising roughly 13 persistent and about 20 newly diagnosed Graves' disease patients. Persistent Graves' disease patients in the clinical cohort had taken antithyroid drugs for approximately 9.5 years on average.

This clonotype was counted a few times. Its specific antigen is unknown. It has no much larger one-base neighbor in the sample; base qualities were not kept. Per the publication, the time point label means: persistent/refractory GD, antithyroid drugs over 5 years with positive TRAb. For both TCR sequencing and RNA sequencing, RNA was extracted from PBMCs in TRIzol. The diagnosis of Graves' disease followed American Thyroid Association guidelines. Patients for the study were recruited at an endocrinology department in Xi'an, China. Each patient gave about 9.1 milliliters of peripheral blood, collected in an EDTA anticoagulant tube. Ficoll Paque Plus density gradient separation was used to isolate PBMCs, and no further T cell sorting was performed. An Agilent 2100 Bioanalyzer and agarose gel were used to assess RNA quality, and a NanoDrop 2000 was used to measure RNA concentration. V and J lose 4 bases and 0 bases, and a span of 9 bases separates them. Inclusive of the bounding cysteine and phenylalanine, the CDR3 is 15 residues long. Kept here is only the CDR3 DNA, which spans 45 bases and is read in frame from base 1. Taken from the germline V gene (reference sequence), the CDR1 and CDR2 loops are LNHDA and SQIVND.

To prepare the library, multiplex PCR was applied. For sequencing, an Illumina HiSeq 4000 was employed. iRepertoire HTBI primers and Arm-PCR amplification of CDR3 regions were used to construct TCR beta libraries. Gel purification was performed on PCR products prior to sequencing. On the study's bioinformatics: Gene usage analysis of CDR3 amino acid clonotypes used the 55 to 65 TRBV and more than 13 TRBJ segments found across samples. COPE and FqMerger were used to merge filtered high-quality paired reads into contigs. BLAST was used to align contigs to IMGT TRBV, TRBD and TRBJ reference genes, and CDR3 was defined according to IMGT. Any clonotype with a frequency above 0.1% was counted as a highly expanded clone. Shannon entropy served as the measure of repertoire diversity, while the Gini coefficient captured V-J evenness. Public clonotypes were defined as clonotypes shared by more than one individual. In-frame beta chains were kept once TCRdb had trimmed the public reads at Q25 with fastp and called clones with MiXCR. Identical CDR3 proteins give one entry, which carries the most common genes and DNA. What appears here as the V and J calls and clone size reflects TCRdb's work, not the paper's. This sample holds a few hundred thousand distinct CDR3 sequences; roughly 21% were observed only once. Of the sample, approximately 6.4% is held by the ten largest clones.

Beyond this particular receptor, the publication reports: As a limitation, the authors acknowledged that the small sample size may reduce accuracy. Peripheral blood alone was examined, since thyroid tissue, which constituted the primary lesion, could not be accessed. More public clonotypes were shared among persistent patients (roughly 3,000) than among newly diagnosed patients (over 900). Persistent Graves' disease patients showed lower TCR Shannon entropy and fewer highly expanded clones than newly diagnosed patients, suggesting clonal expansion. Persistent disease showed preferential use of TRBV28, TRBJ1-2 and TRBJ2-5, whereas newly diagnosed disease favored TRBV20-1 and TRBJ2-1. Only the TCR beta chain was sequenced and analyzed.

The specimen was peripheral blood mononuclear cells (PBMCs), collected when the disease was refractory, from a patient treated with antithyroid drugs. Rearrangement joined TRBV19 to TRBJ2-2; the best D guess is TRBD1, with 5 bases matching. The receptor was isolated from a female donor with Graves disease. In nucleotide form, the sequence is TGTGCCAGTAGTACGACAGTCGCGAACACCGGGGAGCTGTTTTTT. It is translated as CASSTTVANTGELFF.